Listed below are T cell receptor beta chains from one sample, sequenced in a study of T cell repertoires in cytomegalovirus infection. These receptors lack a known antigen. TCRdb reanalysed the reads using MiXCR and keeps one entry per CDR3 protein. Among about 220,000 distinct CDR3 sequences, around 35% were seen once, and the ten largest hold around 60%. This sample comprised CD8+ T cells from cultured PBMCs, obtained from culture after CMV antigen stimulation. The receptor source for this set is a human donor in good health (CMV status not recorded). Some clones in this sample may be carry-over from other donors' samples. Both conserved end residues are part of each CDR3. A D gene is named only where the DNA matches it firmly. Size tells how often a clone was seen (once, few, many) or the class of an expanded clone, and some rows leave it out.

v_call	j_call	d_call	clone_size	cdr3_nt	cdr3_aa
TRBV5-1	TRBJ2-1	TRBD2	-	TGCGCCAGCAGCTTGGATTTTGCACTAGCGGGAGTAGGGACCTACAATGAGCAGTTCTTC	CASSLDFALAGVGTYNEQFF
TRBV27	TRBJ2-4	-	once	TGTGCCAGCAGTCCACGGAAAGGACTAGCCAAAAACATTCAGTACTTC	CASSPRKGLAKNIQYF
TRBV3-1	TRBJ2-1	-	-	TGTGCCAGCAGCCAAGATTTGGTGCCGGGTGAGCAGTTCTTC	CASSQDLVPGEQFF
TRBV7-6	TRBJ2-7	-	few	TGTGCTAGCAGCCGAGGAATGAACTACGAGCAGTACTTC	CASSRGMNYEQYF
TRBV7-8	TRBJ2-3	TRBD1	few	TGTGCCAGCAGCGTACAGGGGGGCGCAGATACGCAGTATTTT	CASSVQGGADTQYF
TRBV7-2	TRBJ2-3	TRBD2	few	TGTGCCAGCAGCCTACTAGCGAACGAGGATACGCAGTATTTT	CASSLLANEDTQYF
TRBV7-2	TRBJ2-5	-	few	TGTGCCAGCAGCTTAGCGGGGACAAAAGAGACCCAGTACTTC	CASSLAGTKETQYF
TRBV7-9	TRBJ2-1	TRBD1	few	TGTGCCAGCAGCATCCCGGGACAGCCTAACAATGAGCAGTTCTTC	CASSIPGQPNNEQFF
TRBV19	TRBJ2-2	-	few	TGTGCCAGTAGTTTGACGGAGAACACCGGGGAGCTGTTTTTT	CASSLTENTGELFF
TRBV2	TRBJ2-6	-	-	TGTGCCACCACGGGAGAGGGAGCTGGGGCCAACGTCCTGACTTTC	CATTGEGAGANVLTF
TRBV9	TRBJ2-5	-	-	TGTGCCAGCAGCGTAGAGGGTCGACAGACGTACCAAGAGACCCAGTACTTC	CASSVEGRQTYQETQYF
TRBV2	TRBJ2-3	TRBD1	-	TGTGCCAGCAGCCAAGGGGACAGTGGGCGCACAGATACGCAGTATTTT	CASSQGDSGRTDTQYF
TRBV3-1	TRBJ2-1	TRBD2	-	TGTGCCAGCAGCCAAGCTCTAGCGGACTCCTACAATGAGCAGTTCTTC	CASSQALADSYNEQFF
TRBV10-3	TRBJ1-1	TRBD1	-	TGTGCCATCAGTGAGTCGACAGGGGCCCTTGAAGCTTTCTTT	CAISESTGALEAFF
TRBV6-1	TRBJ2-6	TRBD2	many	TGTGCCAGCAGTGATTCTAGCGGGAGGGGCTCTGGGGCCAACGTCCTGACTTTC	CASSDSSGRGSGANVLTF
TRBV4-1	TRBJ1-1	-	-	TGCGCCAGCAGCCGGACGCAGAGGAGCACTGAAGCTTTCTTT	CASSRTQRSTEAFF
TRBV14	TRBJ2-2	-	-	TGTGCCAGCAGCCTCTCGCGAGGAGGTGCCGGCACCGGGGAGCTGTTTTTT	CASSLSRGGAGTGELFF
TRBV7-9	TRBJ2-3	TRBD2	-	TGTGCCAGCAGGTTAGCGGGAGACCGGAACACAGATACGCAGTATTTT	CASRLAGDRNTDTQYF
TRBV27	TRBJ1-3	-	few	TGTGCCAGCAGTTTACTGGGGGCTGGAAACACCATATATTTT	CASSLLGAGNTIYF
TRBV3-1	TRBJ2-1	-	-	TGTGCCAGCAGCCGAGTGACGGGGGGCGGAAACAATGAGCAGTTCTTC	CASSRVTGGGNNEQFF
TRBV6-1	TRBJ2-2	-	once	TGTGCCAGCAGCCCCCGGAGGGGTGGGACGGGCACCGGGGAGCTGTTTTTT	CASSPRRGGTGTGELFF
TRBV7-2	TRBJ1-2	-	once	TGTGCCAGCCTCCGGAAGGGATCAACTAACTATGGCTACACCTTC	CASLRKGSTNYGYTF
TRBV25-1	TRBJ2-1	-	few	TGTGCCACTGGCCCAGCGATCGGGTACAATGAGCAGTTCTTC	CATGPAIGYNEQFF
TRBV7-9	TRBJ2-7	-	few	TGTGCCAGCAGCCCCGCGGACGGGGCAGATAACCAGTACTTC	CASSPADGADNQYF
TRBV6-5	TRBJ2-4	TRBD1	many	TGTGCCAGCAGTTACGGACAGGGACTGAGAGCCAAAAACATTCAGTACTTC	CASSYGQGLRAKNIQYF
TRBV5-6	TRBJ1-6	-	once	TGTGCCAGCAGCTCCCCCTCCCTTCAGGGGTATAATTCACCCCTCCACTTT	CASSSPSLQGYNSPLHF
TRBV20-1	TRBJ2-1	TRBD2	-	TGCAGTGCTAGAGATCGGCGGGAGCCCTACAATGAGCAGTTCTTC	CSARDRREPYNEQFF
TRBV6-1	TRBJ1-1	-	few	TGTGCCAGCAGTGAACTAAGGGGCCCCACTGAAGCTTTCTTT	CASSELRGPTEAFF
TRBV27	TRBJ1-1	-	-	TGTGCCAGCAAGCCCTCCCCAATGGGGGCGAACACTGAAGCTTTCTTT	CASKPSPMGANTEAFF
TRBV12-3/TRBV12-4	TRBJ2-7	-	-	TGTGCCAGCAGTGCGCTGATGGGCTACGAGCAGTACTTC	CASSALMGYEQYF
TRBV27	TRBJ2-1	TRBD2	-	TGTGCCAGCAGTTTAGAGCTAGCGGGCGTGCCGCCCTACAATGAGCAGTTCTTC	CASSLELAGVPPYNEQFF
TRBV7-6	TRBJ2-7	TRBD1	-	TGTGCCAGCAGCCTCCGGGACAGGGATAACCAGCAGTACTTC	CASSLRDRDNQQYF
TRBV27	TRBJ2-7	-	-	TGTGCCACCAAGGGGGGACAGCGCTACGAGCAGTACTTC	CATKGGQRYEQYF
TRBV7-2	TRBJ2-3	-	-	TGTGCCAGCAGCTTAGGGTTCACTTGGGGGGAAGCAGATACGCAGTATTTT	CASSLGFTWGEADTQYF
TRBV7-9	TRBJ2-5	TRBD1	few	TGTGCCAGCAGCTTAGGGGACAGGACAAGGGAGACCCAGTACTTC	CASSLGDRTRETQYF
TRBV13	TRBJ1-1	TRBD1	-	TGTGCCAGCAGCAAAGACAGGGTTGGGGCTTTCTTT	CASSKDRVGAFF
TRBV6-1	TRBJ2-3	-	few	TGTGCCAGCATTATATGGGGCGAGCTAGATACGCAGTATTTT	CASIIWGELDTQYF
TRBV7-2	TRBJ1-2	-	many	TGTGCCAGCAGCCATACTAATGGGGGCTCTGGCTACACCTTC	CASSHTNGGSGYTF
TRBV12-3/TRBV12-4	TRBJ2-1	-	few	TGTGCCAGCAGTTTAGCGCAAGGGGCGATGAAGTTCTTC	CASSLAQGAMKFF
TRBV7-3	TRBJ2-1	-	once	TGTGCAAGCAGCTCAAGACACGGGGAGAACCCCGCAATAGATGAGCCGTTCTTC	CASSSRHGENPAIDEPFF
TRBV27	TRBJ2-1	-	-	TGTGCCAGCAGTTCCGGGGACTTTCACAATGAGCAGTTCTTC	CASSSGDFHNEQFF
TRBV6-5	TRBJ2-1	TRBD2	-	TGTGCCAGCAGCTCTTCCCTCGCACCTAGCGGGAGATTGAAGGAGCAGTTCTTC	CASSSSLAPSGRLKEQFF
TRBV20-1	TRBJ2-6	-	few	TGCAGTGCTAGAGAAAGGGGTGCCGGGGCCAACGTCCTGACTTTC	CSARERGAGANVLTF
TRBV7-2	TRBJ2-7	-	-	TGTGCCAGCAGCTTGACGGGAGACGAGCAGTACTTC	CASSLTGDEQYF
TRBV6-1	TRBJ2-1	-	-	TGTGCCAGCAGTTGGGGCCGCCAGCAGTTCTTC	CASSWGRQQFF
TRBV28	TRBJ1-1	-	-	TGTGCCAGCAGTTCCCCGGACAGCATGAACACTGAAGCTTTCTTT	CASSSPDSMNTEAFF
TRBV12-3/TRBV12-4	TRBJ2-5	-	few	TGTGCCAGCAGCCGCGACAGTACGAGGACCCAGTACTTC	CASSRDSTRTQYF
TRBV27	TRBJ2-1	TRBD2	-	TGTGCCAGCAGTTTATTTGCGGGAGGATTAAATGAGCAGTTCTTC	CASSLFAGGLNEQFF
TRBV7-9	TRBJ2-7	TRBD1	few	TGTGCCAGCAGCCCAAGGACAGGGAAACTACTTTACGAGCAGTACTTC	CASSPRTGKLLYEQYF
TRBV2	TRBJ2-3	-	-	TGTGCCAGCAGTGTTTTACAGGCCGGGACAGATACGCAGTATTTT	CASSVLQAGTDTQYF
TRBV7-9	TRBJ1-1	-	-	TGTGCCAGCAGGTCTGGGACGGAAGCTTTCTTT	CASRSGTEAFF
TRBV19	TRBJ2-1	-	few	TGTGCCAGTAGTATAGTTGTTAGGAGACTATCAAACAATGAGCAGTTCTTC	CASSIVVRRLSNNEQFF
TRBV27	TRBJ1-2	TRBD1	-	TGTGCCAGCAGTTTATCGCAATCGACAGGGTGGAACTATGGCTACACCTTC	CASSLSQSTGWNYGYTF